This is a list of T cell receptor beta chains from one sample in a study of T-cell memory formation after mild COVID-19. TCRdb re-called the 5' RACE reads with MiXCR, one entry per CDR3 protein. Here the sample spans over 350,000 distinct CDR3 sequences, around 24% being singletons. Sequenced material: PBMCs or a T cell subset sorted from them (not recorded which). The receptor set was obtained from an adult woman who had mild COVID-19 (a few samples of this study predate the infection). Cell type and time point are not known. Each CDR3 is given with its conserved first and last residue.

>TRBV15|TRBJ2-1
CATSWWTADNEQFF
>TRBV3-1|TRBJ2-7
CASSQGTFYEQYF
>TRBV24-1|TRBJ2-7
CATSDSTSGSSYEQYF
>TRBV27|TRBJ2-2
CASSLWGTSNTGELFF
>TRBV29-1|TRBJ2-2
CSVAHMMTGLAGELFF
>TRBV7-6|TRBJ1-2
CASSPGTGPNYGYTF
>TRBV29-1|TRBJ2-5
CSVQPMETQYF
>TRBV24-1|TRBJ1-2
CATSDGGRNYGYTF
>TRBV7-8|TRBJ2-1
CASSLRPAAGDEQFF
>TRBV27|TRBJ1-1
CASSQLSGNTEAFF
>TRBV20-1|TRBJ1-2
CSARDRAAVNYGYTF
>TRBV7-9|TRBJ2-7
CASSLTTSGTYEQYF
>TRBV3-1|TRBJ2-5
CASSQDHLTRVGTQYF
>TRBV2|TRBJ2-1
CASIPSDTGAKFNEQFF
>TRBV11-2|TRBJ2-7
CASSLASREQYF
>TRBV11-2|TRBJ1-1
CASILWGNTEAFF
>TRBV27|TRBJ2-5
CASSTTSGSLFPETQYF
>TRBV7-9|TRBJ1-1
CASSSYATENTEAFF
>TRBV20-1|TRBJ1-2
CSARDFKTVFNYGYTF
>TRBV7-2|TRBJ2-1
CASSPDLGNEQFF
>TRBV30|TRBJ1-6
CAWSMTGGGSPLHF
>TRBV12-3/TRBV12-4|TRBJ1-4
CASSLGRNEKLFF
>TRBV29-1|TRBJ1-1
CSVVDSNTEAFF
>TRBV15|TRBJ2-7
CATSQHGLNEQYF
>TRBV5-1|TRBJ2-2
CASSKGTTNTGELFF
>TRBV5-5|TRBJ1-1
CASSFGGKTEAFF
>TRBV2|TRBJ2-7
CASSTLAGRMNEQYF
>TRBV12-3/TRBV12-4|TRBJ1-4
CASNFVGRGEKLFF
>TRBV12-3/TRBV12-4|TRBJ1-2
CTSSPGQASYGYTF
>TRBV30|TRBJ1-1
CAWGERNRGAFF
>TRBV2|TRBJ2-1
CASKAGPLYNEQFF
>TRBV7-9|TRBJ2-7
CASSLSGIPRLEQYF
>TRBV6-6|TRBJ1-1
CASSYHTDGSTEAFF
>TRBV27|TRBJ2-7
CASSSHRDGPREQYF
>TRBV12-3/TRBV12-4|TRBJ1-5
CASSPYGQGSNQPQHF
>TRBV12-3/TRBV12-4|TRBJ1-3
CASSFPGPGNTIYF
>TRBV6-5|TRBJ1-1
CASSQWGIMNTEAFF
>TRBV29-1|TRBJ2-1
CSVRGQAGDNEQFF
>TRBV5-5|TRBJ2-2
CASSRGLWENTGELFF
>TRBV20-1|TRBJ1-6
CSARDPSTNAYNSPLHF
>TRBV4-2|TRBJ2-7
CASSPELGGSYEQYF
>TRBV15|TRBJ2-3
CATSSQFPDTQYF
>TRBV6-1|TRBJ2-5
CASLPGPRGTQYF
>TRBV5-1|TRBJ2-5
CASRVEETQYF
>TRBV28|TRBJ2-6
CASTGGSGANVLTF
>TRBV6-1|TRBJ2-7
CASSWGQIYEQYF
>TRBV7-9|TRBJ1-1
CASSSWDRSTEAFF
>TRBV3-1|TRBJ2-1
CASSQESLAGGPYNEQFF
>TRBV15|TRBJ2-1
CAIERVESLVDEQFF
>TRBV2|TRBJ1-1
CASSEGSQGLLEAFF
>TRBV24-1|TRBJ2-3
CATSREADTQYF
>TRBV5-6|TRBJ1-1
CASSPATGVAEAFF